The 27 T cell receptor beta chains in this list originate from one sample, sequenced in a study of cytomegalovirus exposure and HLA in healthy donors. The primer mix had 60 Vbeta and 13 Jbeta primers. Assay used: immunoSEQ multiplex PCR; TCRdb lists only in-frame clones, some missing. The sample contains 100,000 to 150,000 clones, 65% to 80% of which appear only once. Sequencing input: PBMCs. These receptors were taken from a woman aged 55-75 years in good health and CMV-seropositive.

The chain couples TRBV6-6 to TRBJ2-5; D not certain. The better agreement between TRBJ2-7 and the DNA end casts doubt on the J call. This CDR3 is built from 12 residues. Per the germline V gene, CDR1 is MNHNY and CDR2 is SVGAGI (reference sequence). The CDR3 loop reads CASSYSDYEQYF. The CDR3 DNA reads TGTGCCAGCAGTTACTCCGACTACGAGCAGTACTTC.

This chain joins TRBV15 and TRBJ1-5; TRBD1 is a possible D gene (6 bases). The CDR3 loop spans 12 amino acids. The V gene lost 3 bases and the J gene lost 11 bases, with 11 bases spanning the gap. Germline assignment: CDR1 LNHNV and CDR2 YYDKDF (reference sequence). CDR3 DNA: TGTGCCACCAGCAGGAACGGACAGACCCAGCATTTT. Protein sequence: CATSRNGQTQHF.

The chain recombines TRBV11-2 with TRBJ2-7; 7 bases map to TRBD1. Looked up from germline, CDR1 is SGHAT and CDR2 is FQNNGV. The CDR3 length is 16 residues. The junction had 13 bases not matched to a gene; V was cut back by 5 bases and J by 3 bases. CDR3: CASSPITRDSDYEQYF. CDR3 DNA sequence: TGTGCCAGCAGCCCCATCACCCGGGACAGCGACTACGAGCAGTACTTC.

This chain connects TRBV5-4 to TRBJ2-1; the D is unclear. CDR3 length equals 11 residues. The germline gives CDR1 SGHNT, CDR2 YYREEE (reference sequence). Trimming stripped 5 bases from V and 5 bases from J, with 5 bases between. For the CDR3, the DNA is TGTGCCAGCAGGTTAAACAATGAGCAGTTCTTC. Its protein is CASRLNNEQFF.

V usage is TRBV5-6 and J usage is TRBJ1-2, with D possibly TRBD1 on 6 matching bases. Trimming removed 4 bases from V and 5 bases from J, with 18 bases in between. The CDR3 is 15 amino acids. Germline CDR1 and CDR2: SGHDT and YYEEEE. The CDR3 sequence: CASSRQGTRLYGYTF. DNA for the CDR3: TGTGCCAGCAGCCGGCAGGGGACACGGCTATATGGCTACACCTTC.

This sequence joins TRBV11-3 and TRBJ2-7; the D gene is possibly TRBD1 (5 bases). The V end lost 5 bases, the J end lost 0 bases, and 23 bases lay between the germline ends. The length of the CDR3 is 18 residues. The germline V gene has CDR1 SGHNT and CDR2 YENEEA. In DNA form, the CDR3 reads TGTGCCAGCAGCCAGCTTCGGCAGGGCCGTCCCAGCTCCTACGAGCAGTACTTC. Encoded protein: CASSQLRQGRPSSYEQYF.

As for this clone: At one boundary the junction diverges from the germline segment, which might be a read error. The chain recombines TRBV5-1 with TRBJ1-1; tentatively, D is TRBD1 (5 bases). This CDR3 comprises 12 residues. Germline lookup yields CDR1 SGHRS and CDR2 YFSETQ. The CDR3 nucleotides are TGTGCCAGCAGCTCACAGGCAAGTGAAGCTTTCTTT. It yields the protein CASSSQASEAFF.

J is TRBJ1-2 and V is TRBV2; TRBD1 is a possible D gene (6 bases). V was cut by 6 bases and J by 8 bases, with 25 bases left in between. This CDR3 is built from 16 residues. Germline lookup yields CDR1 SNHLY and CDR2 FYNNEI. The DNA of the CDR3 is TGTGCCAGCAGCGACGCTCCGGGACACCGAAAGAGGGGCTACACCTTC. Translation: CASSDAPGHRKRGYTF. Full variable domain (remainder filled in from reference TRBV2 and TRBJ1-2): EPEVTQTPSHQVTQMGQEVILRCVPISNHLYFYWYRQILGQKVEFLVSFYNNEISEKSEIFDDQFSVERPDGSNFTLKIRSTKLEDSAMYFCASSDAPGHRKRGYTFGSGTRLTVV.

This clone was picked up one time. CDR3 DNA sequence: TGTGCCAGCAGTTTCAAAGCTCGGGAGACACCCTACGAGCAGTACTTC. The encoded protein is CASSFKARETPYEQYF. The gene calls are TRBV27 and TRBJ2-7; weak D call: TRBD2 (6 bases). V was trimmed by 3 bases and J by 2 bases, leaving 17 bases between them. CDR1 and CDR2 from the germline V gene are MNHEY and SMNVEV (reference sequence). There are 16 residues in the CDR3.

V and J are TRBV25-1 and TRBJ2-1; 8 bases fit TRBD2. The CDR3 runs to 16 residues. Trimming at V came to 7 bases and at J to 8 bases, leaving 16 bases not matched to a gene. Per the germline V gene, CDR1 is MGHDK and CDR2 is SYGVNS. CDR3 DNA: TGTGCCAGCACTCTAAATAGCGGGACTAGGTCGGATGAGCAGTTCTTC. Translation gives CASTLNSGTRSDEQFF.

The chain employs TRBV30 and TRBJ1-4; D is unresolved. Germline V gene data show CDR1 as GTSNPN and CDR2 as SVGIG (reference sequence). This CDR3 region has 15 residues. Trimming stripped 4 bases from V and 10 bases from J, with 22 bases between. The CDR3 protein is CAWTVTGIGNRKLFF. CDR3 nucleotide sequence: TGTGCCTGGACAGTCACGGGGATTGGCAATCGAAAACTGTTTTTT.

The CDR3 spells CASSLEASGVYEQYF. The CDR3 DNA sequence: TGCGCCAGCAGCTTGGAGGCTAGCGGGGTCTACGAGCAGTACTTC. The chain joins TRBV5-1 to TRBJ2-7; TRBD2 agrees at 9 bases. The CDR3 runs 15 residues. Germline-derived CDR1 and CDR2 are SGHRS and YFSETQ. The V gene end was trimmed by 0 bases and the J gene end by 3 bases; junction bases not matched to a gene: 4.

This rearrangement joins TRBV7-2 to TRBJ2-5; 7 bases align to TRBD1. The CDR3 sequence is 15 residues long. J lost 1 base, V lost 2 bases, and 4 bases had no gene match. Looked up from germline, CDR1 is SGHTA and CDR2 is FQGNSA. The CDR3 loop reads CASSLHRTGQETQYF. The CDR3 DNA reads TGTGCCAGCAGCTTACACAGGACAGGCCAAGAGACCCAGTACTTC. Looking up the rest from reference TRBV7-2 and TRBJ2-5 gives the full variable domain: GAGVSQSPSNKVTEKGKDVELRCDPISGHTALYWYRQSLGQGLEFLIYFQGNSAPDKSGLPSDRFSAERTGGSVSTLTIQRTQQEDSAVYLCASSLHRTGQETQYFGPGTRLLVL.

The J gene is TRBJ2-3, the V gene TRBV19; weak D call: TRBD2 (5 bases). Germline CDR1 reads LNHDA; CDR2 reads SQIVND (reference sequence). CDR3 length: 17 amino acids. Deletions cut 3 bases from V and 0 bases from J, with 16 bases between. The CDR3 coding sequence is TGTGCCAGTAGTATGAGAGGGAGTGCAACTAGCACAGATACGCAGTATTTT. Its translation: CASSMRGSATSTDTQYF.

This chain links TRBV5-4 with TRBJ2-1; no clear D gene. Per germline, CDR1 SGHNT and CDR2 YYREEE (reference sequence). The CDR3 consists of 16 residues. V was pared by 5 bases and J by 1 base, with 16 bases between. The CDR3 region has the DNA TGTGCCAGCAGTCGATCCGGAGCCAGATCCTACAATGAGCAGTTCTTC. It specifies CASSRSGARSYNEQFF.

The CDR3 region has the DNA TGTGCCAGCAGCTGGAAGACAGCCGGGACAGGGGGATACAATGAGCAGTTCTTC. It translates to CASSWKTAGTGGYNEQFF. The chain employs TRBV5-4 and TRBJ2-1; TRBD1 agrees at 11 bases. The length of the CDR3 is 18 residues. V trimming: 3 bases; J trimming: 4 bases; junction bases outside the gene matches: 12. Germline lookup yields CDR1 SGHNT and CDR2 YYREEE (reference sequence). The full variable domain, its missing parts supplied by reference TRBV5-4 and TRBJ2-1, is ETGVTQSPTHLIKTRGQQVTLRCSSQSGHNTVSWYQQALGQGPQFIFQYYREEENGRGNFPPRFSGLQFPNYSSELNVNALELDDSALYLCASSWKTAGTGGYNEQFFGPGTRLTVL.

This clone was observed a handful of times. The V call is TRBV6-5, the J call TRBJ2-1; 7 nucleotides align to TRBD1. Germline-derived CDR1 and CDR2 are MNHEY and SVGAGI. This CDR3 is built from 16 residues. The ends lost 4 bases at V and 0 bases at J; junction bases unmatched: 6. The CDR3 bases are TGTGCCAGCAGTTTTTACAGGGGTACCTCCTACAATGAGCAGTTCTTC. Its translation is CASSFYRGTSYNEQFF.

This clone was detected only once. This chain connects TRBV15 to TRBJ1-3, with D hard to call. The CDR3 covers 14 residues. V gave up 0 bases and J gave up 3 bases, with 6 bases separating them. CDR1 and CDR2 from the germline V gene are LNHNV and YYDKDF (reference sequence). This CDR3 reads CATSRDPDGNTIYF. CDR3 DNA: TGTGCCACCAGCAGAGATCCAGATGGAAACACCATATATTTT.

There are a few counts of this clone. V gene TRBV6-6 combines with J gene TRBJ2-3; D remains ambiguous. The length of the CDR3 is 13 residues. Germline V gene sequence: CDR1 MNHNY, CDR2 SVGAGI (reference sequence). V was pared by 8 bases and J by 2 bases, with 11 bases between. CDR3 DNA sequence: TGTGCCAGCGGTCGTGGGCTCACAGATACGCAGTATTTT. Translating it yields CASGRGLTDTQYF.

This clone has only one observation. The chain employs TRBV6-6 and TRBJ2-7; D remains ambiguous. Trimming removed 5 bases at V and 2 bases at J, with 7 bases between. The CDR3 contains 12 residues. Per germline, CDR1 MNHNY and CDR2 SVGAGI (reference sequence). The CDR3 region has the DNA TGTGCCAGCAGTCCCCACACCTACGAGCAGTACTTC. Protein sequence: CASSPHTYEQYF.

The chain carries TRBV5-5 and TRBJ1-5; 7 bases are shared with TRBD1. The CDR3 is 15 amino acids. V lost 2 bases to trimming and J lost 6 bases; unmatched junction nucleotides: 8. CDR1 and CDR2 from the germline V gene are SGHKS and YYEKEE (reference sequence). CDR3 protein: CASSFTSGGGQPQHF. The CDR3, as DNA: TGTGCCAGCAGCTTTACCTCAGGGGGAGGTCAGCCCCAGCATTTT.

The CDR3 nucleotides are TGTGCCAGCAGTCCGGACAGGGCCTACAATGAGCAGTTCTTC. Its translation is CASSPDRAYNEQFF. J is TRBJ2-1 and V is TRBV27; 8 nucleotides agree with TRBD1. The CDR3 is 14 residues long. CDR1 and CDR2 (germline): MNHEY, SMNVEV (reference sequence). The V segment lost 5 bases and the J segment 2 bases; nucleotides outside the gene matches: 2.

Details on this clone: Other DNA sequences in the same sample also yield this CDR3. The chain couples TRBV2 to TRBJ1-5; D might be TRBD1 (6 bases). Germline lookup yields CDR1 SNHLY and CDR2 FYNNEI. V was clipped by 2 bases and J by 7 bases, with 12 bases between them. The CDR3 totals 14 residues. For the CDR3, the DNA is TGTGCCAGCAGTGAACGGGGGGGGGCCCAGCCCCAGCATTTT. This encodes CASSERGGAQPQHF.

The V gene is TRBV2, the J gene TRBJ1-2, with 9 bases fitting TRBD1. V lost 6 bases and J lost 3; bases outside the gene matches: 14. The CDR3 is 17 amino acids. The germline V gene has CDR1 SNHLY and CDR2 FYNNEI. CDR3 residues: CASRQGAVYKADYGYTF. The DNA for the CDR3 is TGTGCCAGCAGACAGGGGGCGGTTTATAAGGCGGACTATGGCTACACCTTC.

This clone was counted only a few times. V is TRBV7-9 and J is TRBJ1-1, with D perhaps matching TRBD1 (5 bases). CDR1 and CDR2 from the germline V gene are SEHNR and FQNEAQ (reference sequence). V was pared by 1 base and J by 1 base, with 10 bases between. The CDR3 totals 15 residues. CDR3 bases: TGTGCCAGCAGCTTAGTGGGGGGTGGGAACACTGAAGCTTTCTTT. Translated: CASSLVGGGNTEAFF. The variable domain in full, with the rest retrieved from reference TRBV7-9 and TRBJ1-1, is DTGVSQNPRHKITKRGQNVTFRCDPISEHNRLYWYRQTLGQGPEFLTYFQNEAQLEKSRLLSDRFSAERPKGSFSTLEIQRTEQGDSAMYLCASSLVGGGNTEAFFGQGTRLTVV.

Points on this clone: At one end, the junction sequence differs from germline, possibly due to a read error. V and J are TRBV7-2 and TRBJ2-1; 16 bases align to TRBD2. CDR1 SGHTA and CDR2 FQGNSA come from the germline V gene. The CDR3 has 20 amino acids. CDR3 sequence (DNA): TGTGCCAGCAGATTAGCCCCGGGACTAGCGGGAGGGAGCTCCTACAATGAGCAGTTCTTC. Translated, it gives CASRLAPGLAGGSSYNEQFF.

The gene calls are TRBV19 and TRBJ1-2; 8 bases line up with TRBD1. This CDR3 is built from 15 residues. Germline values: CDR1 LNHDA, CDR2 SQIVND (reference sequence). Germline trimming cut 11 bases from V and 4 bases from J; bases unmatched to any gene: 15. CDR3 sequence: CASTVGSGGVYGYTF. The CDR3 nucleotides read TGTGCCTCCACAGTTGGGTCAGGGGGCGTCTATGGCTACACCTTC.